The source of this T cell receptor (beta chain) is a study of blood T cell repertoires in COVID-19. Overall study context: Sources were T cells, B-cell-depleted T cells, or PBMCs; the material itself was cDNA or gDNA.

The CDR3 sequence is 12 residues long. Participants spanned ages about 18 to 95 years and resided in some 22 US areas. Authors' data handling: Amplification of reference gene primers provided the estimated nucleated cell counts. The method was immunoSEQ multiplex PCR; TCRdb's version includes in-frame clones alone and lacks a portion of them. Clone size and V and J calls were adopted from that table, with D and trimming inferred from the DNA. The sample lists under 200,000 clones, 70% to 85% seen once, with roughly 5% in the top ten. This receptor was taken from a woman between 55 and 75 years old with acute COVID-19. The chain recombines TRBV21-1 with TRBJ2-3; the DNA was not compared with TRBD2, the D call given in the table. TRBV21-1 is labeled a pseudogene. Material: PBMCs or T cells enriched from blood (not recorded which). The CDR3 spells CASSKLWDTQYF. In DNA, the CDR3 is TGTGCCAGCAGCAAACTATGGGATACGCAGTATTTT.